These 5 T cell receptor beta chains were all obtained from the same sample, sequenced in a study of long-term antiretroviral therapy in people with HIV (dated by TCRdb to the early 2020s). The immunoSEQ hsTCRB v3.0 assay was used at survey level resolution to sequence the TRB variable region. TCRdb took over this immuneACCESS table, retaining in-frame rearrangements with V and J assigned. Such tables are incomplete; in checked studies, under half of the missing clones stem from an unresolved V gene, and the remainder is unexplained. The table for this sample lists 35,000 to 45,000 clones; 70% to 90% of them were counted only once. The ten most abundant clones make up about 10% of the sample. The specimen was unsorted PBMCs, collected 2.2 years after starting antiretroviral therapy. The receptors were gathered from a man younger than 35 with HIV.

The chain recombines TRBV5-1 with TRBJ1-1, with a possible D match to TRBD1 (5 bases). Germline V gene data show CDR1 as SGHRS and CDR2 as YFSETQ. This CDR3 comprises 14 residues. The V end was cut by 5 bases, the J end by 1 base, with 12 bases between. DNA for the CDR3: TGCGCCAGCAGGGACGGGGCGGCGAACACTGAAGCTTTCTTT. This gives the protein CASRDGAANTEAFF.

The chain has TRBV27 and TRBJ2-1; 9 bases are a match to TRBD1. CDR1 and CDR2 from the germline V gene are MNHEY and SMNVEV (reference sequence). CDR3 length equals 16 residues. V was clipped by 5 bases and J by 0 bases; unmatched bases: 5. For the CDR3, the DNA is TGTGCCAGCAGTGGGACAGGGAGATTCTCCTACAATGAGCAGTTCTTC. This encodes CASSGTGRFSYNEQFF.

This sequence joins TRBV7-2 and TRBJ1-5; 9 bases are a match to TRBD1. CDR3 length: 13 residues. The ends lost 5 bases at V and 15 bases at J; junction bases unmatched: 11. Germline values: CDR1 SGHTA, CDR2 FQGNSA. The CDR3 coding sequence is TGTGCCAGCAGCACAAGACAGGGGGGAAATCTGCATTTT. Its translation: CASSTRQGGNLHF.

The chain couples TRBV4-1 to TRBJ2-1, with D maybe TRBD2 (7 bases). V was trimmed by 1 base and J by 4 bases, leaving 11 bases between them. Germline values: CDR1 MGHRA, CDR2 YSYEKL. This CDR3 has 15 amino acids. DNA for the CDR3: TGCGCCAGCAGCCAAGGGGGGGGCAGATACAATGAGCAGTTCTTC. This translates into CASSQGGGRYNEQFF.

The chain combines TRBV7-9 with TRBJ2-7, with a weak D call TRBD2 (6 bases). V lost 6 bases and J lost 4, with 19 bases in between. The germline V gene has CDR1 SEHNR and CDR2 FQNEAQ (reference sequence). The CDR3 loop spans 15 amino acids. As DNA, the CDR3 is TGTGCCAGCAGTTTCCCACGGGGGAACGAGTACGAGCAGTACTTC. Translating gives CASSFPRGNEYEQYF.